This T cell receptor beta chain emerged from a study of post-analysis software for immune sequencing data. Study information: Patients had relapsing-remitting, secondary progressive or progressive-relapsing multiple sclerosis; some lacked subtype.

Findings of the study overall: When the samples were clustered directly with F measure, those that had been prepared in the same batch showed strong co-clustering. The study found significantly lower normalized Chao1 diversity in multiple sclerosis patients than in controls. Patients had higher frequencies than controls of five TRBV segments, including TRBV5-6, TRBV5-1 and TRBV20-1.

This clonotype was detected only a few times. Its antigen is undetermined. cDNA libraries of TCR beta carried unique molecular identifiers. TCRdb itself ran the PCR reads through MiXCR, one entry per CDR3 protein. Of 650,000 to 850,000 distinct CDR3 sequences in the sample, roughly half are singletons; the top ten hold roughly 4.4%. CDR3 length equals 14 residues. V gave up 5 bases and J gave up 13 bases; unmatched junction bases: 13. From germline, CDR1 is SEHNR and CDR2 FQNEAQ (reference sequence). The chain is built from TRBV7-9 and TRBJ2-4, with TRBD1 identical over 8 bases. This receptor was obtained from a girl aged 10 to 17 with multiple sclerosis. Material: blood. CDR3 bases: TGTGCCAGCAGCCTACCGGGTACAGGGGGAGTGCAGTACTTC. Translation: CASSLPGTGGVQYF.